This T cell receptor beta chain was retrieved from a study of early T cells in non-severe SARS-CoV-2 infection. V lost 2 bases and J 8 bases, leaving 10 bases between the germline ends. Germline CDR1 and CDR2: MNHEY and SVGEGT. The CDR3 has 13 amino acids. Each CDR3 protein is one row after TCRdb ran MiXCR on the 5' RACE reads. The sample has 65,000 to 75,000 distinct CDR3 sequences, 13% seen once; the top ten hold over 4%. This clonotype has just a few counts. The receptor was isolated from an adult who was a healthcare worker with PCR-confirmed SARS-CoV-2 infection or an uninfected control (not recorded which). The chain combines TRBV6-2 or TRBV6-3 with TRBJ2-1; D call uncertain. The source material was whole blood. CDR3 nucleotides: TGTGCCAGCAGTTACGAGACAAGGGATGAGCAGTTCTTC. The encoded protein is CASSYETRDEQFF.